This entry concerns a single T cell receptor (beta chain). What it binds is unknown. The sample originates from a study of cytomegalovirus exposure and HLA in healthy donors. Notes on the study in general: A link between a missense DCLRE1C variant and TCR beta V- and J-gene trimming emerged from a later analysis.

Nominally healthy donors were sampled, though unrecorded immune exposures were likely. Germline V gives CDR1 SGDLS, CDR2 YYNGEE. V was clipped by 0 bases and J by 5 bases; unmatched bases: 9. The length of the CDR3 is 16 residues. Primers included in the PCR were 60 Vbeta and 13 Jbeta primers. TCRdb's copy holds only in-frame clones and misses some; the assay was immunoSEQ multiplex PCR. The sample has fewer than 350,000 clones; roughly 90% are singletons. The sequence was collected from a woman younger than 35 in good health and CMV-seronegative. The chain links TRBV9 to TRBJ2-7; 9 nucleotides line up with TRBD1. What was sequenced was PBMCs. CDR3 sequence: CASSVAPGQGLNEQYF. CDR3 nucleotide sequence: TGTGCCAGCAGCGTAGCACCGGGACAGGGTTTAAACGAGCAGTACTTC. Complete variable domain (other parts from reference TRBV9 and TRBJ2-7): DSGVTQTPKHLITATGQRVTLRCSPRSGDLSVYWYQQSLDQGLQFLIQYYNGEERAKGNILERFSAQQFPDLHSELNLSSLELGDSALYFCASSVAPGQGLNEQYFGPGTRLTVT.